A selection of T cell receptor beta chains follows, all from one sample in a study of T-cell memory formation after mild COVID-19. TCRdb re-called the 5' RACE reads through MiXCR, storing one row per CDR3 protein. Of around 500,000 distinct CDR3 sequences in the sample, about 20% were seen once. Sequences were obtained from PBMCs or a T cell subset sorted from them (not recorded which). The source is an adult woman who had mild COVID-19 (a few samples of this study predate the infection). Cell type and time point are not known. Each CDR3 is given with its conserved first and last residue. Each record gives: V gene, J gene, D gene, clone size, CDR3 protein, CDR3 DNA. The D gene is left open where the match is weak. Where a row states a size, it is once, few, many or the class of an expanded clone; other rows omit it.

v_gene: TRBV5-1; j_gene: TRBJ2-7; d_gene: TRBD2; abundance: few; CDR3aa: CASKGTSGPNPTSYEQYF; CDR3nt: TGCGCCAGCAAGGGGACTAGCGGGCCAAACCCGACCTCCTACGAGCAGTACTTC
v_gene: TRBV18; j_gene: TRBJ2-7; d_gene: -; abundance: once; CDR3aa: CASSPLGQYEQYF; CDR3nt: TGTGCCAGCTCACCGCTCGGACAGTACGAGCAGTACTTC
v_gene: TRBV10-3; j_gene: TRBJ1-2; d_gene: -; abundance: -; CDR3aa: CAIETEGRDYGYTF; CDR3nt: TGTGCCATCGAAACGGAGGGGAGGGACTATGGCTACACCTTC
v_gene: TRBV6-1; j_gene: TRBJ1-1; d_gene: -; abundance: -; CDR3aa: CASKEGRQNTEAFF; CDR3nt: TGTGCCAGCAAGGAGGGCAGGCAAAACACTGAAGCTTTCTTT
v_gene: TRBV7-2; j_gene: TRBJ1-5; d_gene: -; abundance: -; CDR3aa: CASSPLWGSNQPQHF; CDR3nt: TGTGCCAGCAGCCCGTTATGGGGAAGCAATCAGCCCCAGCATTTT
v_gene: TRBV7-2; j_gene: TRBJ2-5; d_gene: TRBD1; abundance: -; CDR3aa: CASSPGQGGAQYF; CDR3nt: TGTGCCAGCAGCCCAGGACAGGGTGGGGCCCAGTACTTC
v_gene: TRBV19; j_gene: TRBJ1-1; d_gene: -; abundance: -; CDR3aa: CASSMSYTEAFF; CDR3nt: TGTGCCAGTAGTATGTCGTACACTGAAGCTTTCTTT
v_gene: TRBV7-8; j_gene: TRBJ2-7; d_gene: -; abundance: many; CDR3aa: CASSPRRLLFYEQYF; CDR3nt: TGTGCCAGCAGCCCCAGACGGCTACTATTTTACGAGCAGTACTTC
v_gene: TRBV3-1; j_gene: TRBJ2-1; d_gene: TRBD1; abundance: many; CDR3aa: CASSPTLTGYNEQFF; CDR3nt: TGTGCCAGCAGCCCCACCCTGACAGGGTACAATGAGCAGTTCTTC
v_gene: TRBV20-1; j_gene: TRBJ2-2; d_gene: -; abundance: -; CDR3aa: CSARRGPNSGELFF; CDR3nt: TGCAGTGCTAGAAGGGGCCCCAACTCCGGGGAGCTGTTTTTT
v_gene: TRBV5-4; j_gene: TRBJ2-2; d_gene: TRBD2; abundance: -; CDR3aa: CASSLWPSGKTGELFF; CDR3nt: TGTGCCAGCAGCTTGTGGCCTAGCGGGAAGACCGGGGAGCTGTTTTTT
v_gene: TRBV5-5; j_gene: TRBJ1-2; d_gene: TRBD1; abundance: once; CDR3aa: CASSQETGVNYGYTF; CDR3nt: TGTGCCAGCAGCCAGGAGACAGGGGTGAACTATGGCTACACCTTC
v_gene: TRBV10-3; j_gene: TRBJ2-1; d_gene: -; abundance: few; CDR3aa: CAISSDLAGDEQFF; CDR3nt: TGTGCCATCAGTTCGGACCTAGCTGGGGATGAGCAGTTCTTC
v_gene: TRBV4-1; j_gene: TRBJ2-5; d_gene: -; abundance: -; CDR3aa: CASSHFQGETQYF; CDR3nt: TGCGCCAGCAGCCATTTTCAGGGAGAGACCCAGTACTTC
v_gene: TRBV24-1; j_gene: TRBJ1-2; d_gene: TRBD1; abundance: few; CDR3aa: CAIRQGASGYTF; CDR3nt: TGTGCCATCCGACAGGGGGCTAGTGGCTACACCTTC
v_gene: TRBV6-6; j_gene: TRBJ2-3; d_gene: -; abundance: -; CDR3aa: CASRPLLAEGKDTQYF; CDR3nt: TGTGCCAGCAGGCCGTTGTTAGCGGAGGGGAAGGATACGCAGTATTTT
v_gene: TRBV20-1; j_gene: TRBJ2-7; d_gene: TRBD1; abundance: -; CDR3aa: CSARRTGSSYEQYF; CDR3nt: TGCAGTGCTAGACGGACAGGGAGCTCCTACGAGCAGTACTTC
v_gene: TRBV5-1; j_gene: TRBJ2-5; d_gene: TRBD1; abundance: -; CDR3aa: CASSLVRTGAETQYF; CDR3nt: TGCGCCAGCAGCTTGGTGAGGACAGGGGCGGAGACCCAGTACTTC
v_gene: TRBV9; j_gene: TRBJ2-1; d_gene: TRBD2; abundance: few; CDR3aa: CASSVGSGSFHEQFF; CDR3nt: TGTGCCAGCAGCGTAGGTAGCGGGAGTTTTCATGAGCAGTTCTTC
v_gene: TRBV11-2; j_gene: TRBJ1-5; d_gene: -; abundance: -; CDR3aa: CASSLRGDRSNQPQHF; CDR3nt: TGTGCCAGCAGCTTAAGGGGGGATCGGAGCAATCAGCCCCAGCATTTT
v_gene: TRBV5-1; j_gene: TRBJ2-2; d_gene: TRBD2; abundance: -; CDR3aa: CASNGGGHTGELFF; CDR3nt: TGCGCCAGCAACGGGGGGGGACACACCGGGGAGCTGTTTTTT
v_gene: TRBV5-1; j_gene: TRBJ2-5; d_gene: -; abundance: -; CDR3aa: CASSYRVIEGPQETQYF; CDR3nt: TGCGCCAGCAGCTATAGGGTCATCGAGGGGCCCCAAGAGACCCAGTACTTC
v_gene: TRBV29-1; j_gene: TRBJ2-7; d_gene: TRBD2; abundance: -; CDR3aa: CSVAGLLAGDYEQYF; CDR3nt: TGCAGCGTTGCTGGATTACTAGCGGGCGACTACGAGCAGTACTTC
v_gene: TRBV4-3; j_gene: TRBJ2-7; d_gene: -; abundance: -; CDR3aa: CASSQDHGHNYEQYF; CDR3nt: TGCGCCAGCAGCCAAGATCACGGACACAACTACGAGCAGTACTTC
v_gene: TRBV6-6; j_gene: TRBJ2-1; d_gene: TRBD2; abundance: few; CDR3aa: CASSRLAGTGNEQFF; CDR3nt: TGTGCCAGCAGCCGTTTAGCGGGAACGGGCAATGAGCAGTTCTTC
v_gene: TRBV11-2; j_gene: TRBJ2-7; d_gene: TRBD2; abundance: -; CDR3aa: CASSLSGEAYEQYF; CDR3nt: TGTGCCAGCAGCTTAAGCGGGGAGGCGTACGAGCAGTACTTC
v_gene: TRBV9; j_gene: TRBJ2-5; d_gene: TRBD2; abundance: many; CDR3aa: CASSGGTIPGETQYF; CDR3nt: TGTGCCAGCAGCGGAGGGACTATCCCGGGGGAGACCCAGTACTTC
v_gene: TRBV7-9; j_gene: TRBJ1-5; d_gene: -; abundance: -; CDR3aa: CASSLGGKVQPQHF; CDR3nt: TGTGCCAGCAGCTTAGGGGGTAAAGTACAGCCCCAGCATTTT
v_gene: TRBV7-9; j_gene: TRBJ2-1; d_gene: -; abundance: many; CDR3aa: CASSLDSWYEQFF; CDR3nt: TGTGCCAGCAGCTTGGACAGTTGGTATGAGCAGTTCTTC
v_gene: TRBV12-3/TRBV12-4; j_gene: TRBJ2-3; d_gene: -; abundance: few; CDR3aa: CASSFPYSTDTQYF; CDR3nt: TGTGCCAGCAGTTTCCCCTACAGCACAGATACGCAGTATTTT
v_gene: TRBV5-1; j_gene: TRBJ2-7; d_gene: -; abundance: once; CDR3aa: CASRSTSAAYEQYF; CDR3nt: TGCGCCAGCAGATCAACCTCGGCAGCCTACGAGCAGTACTTC
v_gene: TRBV24-1; j_gene: TRBJ1-1; d_gene: TRBD1; abundance: few; CDR3aa: CATSDPGQGNTEAFF; CDR3nt: TGTGCCACCAGTGACCCGGGACAGGGGAACACTGAAGCTTTCTTT
v_gene: TRBV4-3; j_gene: TRBJ2-7; d_gene: TRBD1; abundance: many; CDR3aa: CASSHGQGSYEQYF; CDR3nt: TGCGCCAGCAGCCACGGACAGGGATCCTACGAGCAGTACTTC
v_gene: TRBV7-9; j_gene: TRBJ1-1; d_gene: -; abundance: -; CDR3aa: CASSHSGVKPNTEAFF; CDR3nt: TGTGCCAGCAGCCATTCCGGGGTAAAGCCGAACACTGAAGCTTTCTTT
v_gene: TRBV6-5; j_gene: TRBJ1-2; d_gene: -; abundance: few; CDR3aa: CASSFSGQRRYTF; CDR3nt: TGTGCCAGCAGTTTCTCGGGACAACGGAGATACACCTTC
v_gene: TRBV29-1; j_gene: TRBJ1-2; d_gene: -; abundance: -; CDR3aa: CSVGSPRLHYGYTF; CDR3nt: TGCAGCGTCGGCAGCCCGAGGCTCCACTATGGCTACACCTTC
v_gene: TRBV24-1; j_gene: TRBJ2-1; d_gene: -; abundance: -; CDR3aa: CATSDNDEQFF; CDR3nt: TGTGCCACCAGTGATAATGATGAGCAGTTCTTC
v_gene: TRBV19; j_gene: TRBJ1-1; d_gene: -; abundance: few; CDR3aa: CASSQPGQVRGEAFF; CDR3nt: TGTGCCAGTAGCCAACCCGGCCAAGTGAGGGGTGAAGCTTTCTTT
v_gene: TRBV29-1; j_gene: TRBJ2-1; d_gene: TRBD2; abundance: -; CDR3aa: CSVVPLWASGSLHEQFF; CDR3nt: TGCAGCGTTGTCCCCCTTTGGGCTAGCGGGAGTCTGCATGAGCAGTTCTTC
v_gene: TRBV6-5; j_gene: TRBJ2-5; d_gene: -; abundance: few; CDR3aa: CASGGGGLETQYF; CDR3nt: TGTGCCAGCGGGGGCGGGGGTCTAGAGACCCAGTACTTC
v_gene: TRBV7-6; j_gene: TRBJ2-1; d_gene: -; abundance: few; CDR3aa: CASSLWVENNEQFF; CDR3nt: TGTGCCAGCAGCTTATGGGTCGAAAACAATGAGCAGTTCTTC
v_gene: TRBV5-5; j_gene: TRBJ1-1; d_gene: -; abundance: -; CDR3aa: CASSLRGVGYTEAFF; CDR3nt: TGTGCCAGCAGCTTGAGGGGGGTCGGGTACACTGAAGCTTTCTTT
v_gene: TRBV20-1; j_gene: TRBJ1-2; d_gene: -; abundance: -; CDR3aa: CSARPTGWPMGGYTF; CDR3nt: TGCAGTGCTAGACCAACCGGGTGGCCTATGGGTGGCTACACCTTC